This is a list of T cell receptor beta chains from one sample in a study of CD8+ T cells in alopecia areata. Assay: immunoSEQ multiplex PCR; the TCRdb copy retains only in-frame clones and omits some. The sample carries around 190,000 clones, more than 55% recorded once. The specimen sequenced was CD8+ T cells sorted from blood. Source of these receptors: a human donor in good health. Both conserved end residues are part of each CDR3. The D gene is left open where the match is weak. Not every row has a clone size; where given, it reads once, few, many or a size class.

DNA: TGTGCCAGCAGCTATTCTACTAGCGGGGGGGCGGTTGAGCAGTTCTTC; CDR3: CASSYSTSGGAVEQFF; V: TRBV9; D: TRBD2; size: .; J: TRBJ2-1
DNA: TGTGCCAGCAGTGACTCCGGGGGGAACACCGGGGAGCTGTTTTTT; CDR3: CASSDSGGNTGELFF; V: TRBV6-4; D: .; size: .; J: TRBJ2-2
DNA: TGTGCCAGTAGTATAGGGAACGAGCAGTACTTC; CDR3: CASSIGNEQYF; V: TRBV19; D: .; size: few; J: TRBJ2-7
DNA: TGTGCCAGCAGCTTAGGCTTCAACGAAGCTTTCTTT; CDR3: CASSLGFNEAFF; V: TRBV11-2; D: .; size: .; J: TRBJ1-1
DNA: TGCAGCGTTGAGACGGAGGATAAAAACATTCAGTACTTC; CDR3: CSVETEDKNIQYF; V: TRBV29-1; D: .; size: .; J: TRBJ2-4
DNA: TGTGCCAGCAGCATGCTACAGGGCCCAAGTCAGCCCCAGCATTTT; CDR3: CASSMLQGPSQPQHF; V: TRBV7-4; D: .; size: .; J: TRBJ1-5
DNA: TGCAGCGTTGAAGATCCTCTTACGAAGGCCCAGCATGGCTACACCTTC; CDR3: CSVEDPLTKAQHGYTF; V: TRBV29-1; D: .; size: .; J: TRBJ1-2
DNA: TGTGCCAGCACCCTGAGAAAGGGGATCCCTGAAGCTTTCTTT; CDR3: CASTLRKGIPEAFF; V: TRBV6-5; D: .; size: .; J: TRBJ1-1
DNA: TGTGCCACCAGCAGAGAGGGTCCTGGGGCCAACGTCCTGACTTTC; CDR3: CATSREGPGANVLTF; V: TRBV15; D: .; size: once; J: TRBJ2-6
DNA: TGTGCCAGCTGGGACAATAACTATGGCTACACCTTC; CDR3: CASWDNNYGYTF; V: TRBV2; D: .; size: .; J: TRBJ1-2
DNA: TGTGCCAGCAGCTTGGGGCAGGGGGGGTACGAGCAGTACTTC; CDR3: CASSLGQGGYEQYF; V: TRBV5-4; D: .; size: .; J: TRBJ2-7
DNA: TGTGCCAGCAGCTTAGAGGGGCTCTATGAAGGCTACACCTTC; CDR3: CASSLEGLYEGYTF; V: TRBV7-9; D: .; size: .; J: TRBJ1-2
DNA: TGTGCCAGCAGCCCAGAGGGGGACACTGAAGCTTTCTTT; CDR3: CASSPEGDTEAFF; V: TRBV9; D: .; size: .; J: TRBJ1-1
DNA: TGCGCCAGCAGCCAAGGGGAATCACCCCTCCACTTT; CDR3: CASSQGESPLHF; V: TRBV4-1; D: .; size: once; J: TRBJ1-6
DNA: TGTGCCAGCAGTGACTCCTACAATGAGCAGTTCTTC; CDR3: CASSDSYNEQFF; V: TRBV25-1; D: .; size: .; J: TRBJ2-1
DNA: TGTGCCAGCAGTTTATATTCGGGCTACGGGGAGCTGTTTTTT; CDR3: CASSLYSGYGELFF; V: TRBV27; D: .; size: .; J: TRBJ2-2
DNA: TGTGCCAGCACCACATTCCTGGGACAGTCTGAGCAGTTCTTC; CDR3: CASTTFLGQSEQFF; V: TRBV27; D: TRBD1; size: .; J: TRBJ2-1
DNA: TGCAGCGTTCGAACAGGGGGAATCGGGTCACCCCTCCACTTT; CDR3: CSVRTGGIGSPLHF; V: TRBV29-1; D: TRBD1; size: .; J: TRBJ1-6
DNA: TGTGCCAGCAGCAACAACTTTCCGGATGTGGATGGCTACACCTTC; CDR3: CASSNNFPDVDGYTF; V: TRBV27; D: .; size: .; J: TRBJ1-2
DNA: TGTGCCAGCAGCGTAGCCGCTAGGATTAACGAGCAGTTCTTC; CDR3: CASSVAARINEQFF; V: TRBV9; D: .; size: .; J: TRBJ2-1
DNA: TGTGCCAGCAGCTTCCCCGTCGGGGAAGAGACCCAGTACTTC; CDR3: CASSFPVGEETQYF; V: TRBV7-9; D: .; size: .; J: TRBJ2-5
DNA: TGCGCCAGCCCGGGACAGGGGGCCGACACCGGGGAGCTGTTTTTT; CDR3: CASPGQGADTGELFF; V: TRBV23-1; D: TRBD1; size: .; J: TRBJ2-2
DNA: TGTGCCAGCAGCTTGGGGACAGGCCTACACAATGAGCAGTTCTTC; CDR3: CASSLGTGLHNEQFF; V: TRBV5-6; D: TRBD1; size: .; J: TRBJ2-1
DNA: TGTGCCAGCAGTGGGGTGGTGGAGACCCAGTACTTC; CDR3: CASSGVVETQYF; V: TRBV25-1; D: .; size: once; J: TRBJ2-5
DNA: TGCAGCGTTGAAGATCCGACATCTACCTCCTACGAGCAGTACTTC; CDR3: CSVEDPTSTSYEQYF; V: TRBV29-1; D: .; size: .; J: TRBJ2-7
DNA: TGTGCCAGCAGCCCGCCGGGGGATGGTGAGCAGTTCTTC; CDR3: CASSPPGDGEQFF; V: TRBV13; D: .; size: .; J: TRBJ2-1
DNA: TGTGCCAGCAGCTTAGTAAGGGAAAACATGAACACTGAAGCTTTCTTT; CDR3: CASSLVRENMNTEAFF; V: TRBV7-9; D: .; size: .; J: TRBJ1-1
DNA: TGTGCCACCAGCAGAGCGGCAGGGAGCTACGAGCAGTACTTC; CDR3: CATSRAAGSYEQYF; V: TRBV15; D: .; size: .; J: TRBJ2-7
DNA: TGTGCCAGCAGTGTGGAGGGGGCGAGCACTGAAGCTTTCTTT; CDR3: CASSVEGASTEAFF; V: TRBV2; D: TRBD1; size: few; J: TRBJ1-1
DNA: TGCAGCGTTGAAGGCGTCCGGGGGAGGTCCGGGGAGCTGTTTTTT; CDR3: CSVEGVRGRSGELFF; V: TRBV29-1; D: .; size: once; J: TRBJ2-2
DNA: TGTGCCAGCAGTTACCCAGGGGGGAACACTGAAGCTTTCTTT; CDR3: CASSYPGGNTEAFF; V: TRBV6-5; D: TRBD1; size: .; J: TRBJ1-1
DNA: TGTGCCAGCAGCTTAGCAGGTATGAGCAATGAGCAGTTCTTC; CDR3: CASSLAGMSNEQFF; V: TRBV7-9; D: .; size: few; J: TRBJ2-1
DNA: TGTGCCAGCAGCCAAGGGGGAGGGTGGGAGCAGTTCTTC; CDR3: CASSQGGGWEQFF; V: TRBV14; D: TRBD2; size: .; J: TRBJ2-1
DNA: TGTGCGGCGGGGGCCTACGAGCAGTACTTC; CDR3: CAAGAYEQYF; V: TRBV6-5; D: TRBD2; size: .; J: TRBJ2-7
DNA: TGCGCCAGCAGCCAAGATACGGTGGAGCTGGCTAGGAGGAACACCGGGGAGCTGTTTTTT; CDR3: CASSQDTVELARRNTGELFF; V: TRBV4-1; D: .; size: .; J: TRBJ2-2
DNA: TGTGCCAGCAGCACAATGACAGGGGCAGCCTCCTACAATGAGCAGTTCTTC; CDR3: CASSTMTGAASYNEQFF; V: TRBV7-3; D: TRBD1; size: .; J: TRBJ2-1